This T cell receptor (beta chain) was found in a study of blood T cell repertoires in COVID-19. Study-wide context: The United States, Italy and Spain were the sources of the acute and convalescent COVID-19 samples. T cells, B-cell-depleted T cells, or PBMCs provided the cDNA or gDNA that served as material.

V was trimmed by 7 bases and J by 4 bases, leaving 20 bases between them. This CDR3 is built from 15 residues. CDR1 and CDR2 (germline): MNHEY, SVGAGI. Per the original methods: Amplification of reference gene primers was used by the study to estimate nucleated cell counts. Sequenced by immunoSEQ multiplex PCR; TCRdb stores in-frame clones only, minus some. V, J and clone size reflect that table, while D and trimming were determined from the DNA. The sample shows around 28,000 clones, around 92% of them seen only once. The TCR originated in a human donor in a cohort sampled during active COVID-19. The material sequenced was peripheral blood. This sequence joins TRBV6-5 and TRBJ2-7; D is perhaps TRBD2 (5 bases). CDR3: CASTTPSGRRYEQYF. CDR3 sequence (DNA): TGTGCCAGCACCACCCCATCCGGCAGGAGGTACGAGCAGTACTTC.